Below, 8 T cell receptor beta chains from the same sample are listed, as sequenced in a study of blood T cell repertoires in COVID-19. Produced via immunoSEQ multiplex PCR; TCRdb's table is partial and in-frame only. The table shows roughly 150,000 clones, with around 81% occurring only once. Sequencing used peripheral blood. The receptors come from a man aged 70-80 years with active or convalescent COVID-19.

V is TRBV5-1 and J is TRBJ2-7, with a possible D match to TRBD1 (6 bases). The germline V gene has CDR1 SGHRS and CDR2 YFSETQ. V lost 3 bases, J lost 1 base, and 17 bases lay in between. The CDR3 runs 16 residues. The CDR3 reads CASSWGPGQVSYEQYF. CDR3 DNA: TGCGCCAGCAGCTGGGGGCCGGGACAAGTATCCTACGAGCAGTACTTC.

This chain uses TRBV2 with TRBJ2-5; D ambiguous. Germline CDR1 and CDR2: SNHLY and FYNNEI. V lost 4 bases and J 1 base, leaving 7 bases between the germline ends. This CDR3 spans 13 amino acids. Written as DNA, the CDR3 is TGTGCCAGCAGTGTGGTAGCCCAAGAGACCCAGTACTTC. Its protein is CASSVVAQETQYF. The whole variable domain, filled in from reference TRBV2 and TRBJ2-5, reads EPEVTQTPSHQVTQMGQEVILRCVPISNHLYFYWYRQILGQKVEFLVSFYNNEISEKSEIFDDQFSVERPDGSNFTLKIRSTKLEDSAMYFCASSVVAQETQYFGPGTRLLVL.

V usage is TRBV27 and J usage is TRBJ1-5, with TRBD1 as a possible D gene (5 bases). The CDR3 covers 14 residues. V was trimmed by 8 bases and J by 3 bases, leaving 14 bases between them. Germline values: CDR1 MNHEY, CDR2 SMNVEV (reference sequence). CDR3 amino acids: CASRDRTTNQPQHF. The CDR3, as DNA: TGTGCCAGCCGTGACAGAACCACCAATCAGCCCCAGCATTTT.

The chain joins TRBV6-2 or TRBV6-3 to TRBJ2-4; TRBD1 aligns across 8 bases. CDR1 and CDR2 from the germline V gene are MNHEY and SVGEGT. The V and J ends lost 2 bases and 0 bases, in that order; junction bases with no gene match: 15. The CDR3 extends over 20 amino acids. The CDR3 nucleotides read TGTGCCAGCAGTTACCCCCTTCGGACAGGGAAGGATCTAGCCAAAAACATTCAGTACTTC. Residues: CASSYPLRTGKDLAKNIQYF.

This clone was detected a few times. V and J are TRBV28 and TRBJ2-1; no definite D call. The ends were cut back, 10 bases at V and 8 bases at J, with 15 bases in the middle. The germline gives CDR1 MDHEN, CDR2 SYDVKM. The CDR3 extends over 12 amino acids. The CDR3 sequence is CATQTLADEQFF. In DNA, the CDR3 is TGTGCCACCCAGACGCTGGCGGATGAGCAGTTCTTC.

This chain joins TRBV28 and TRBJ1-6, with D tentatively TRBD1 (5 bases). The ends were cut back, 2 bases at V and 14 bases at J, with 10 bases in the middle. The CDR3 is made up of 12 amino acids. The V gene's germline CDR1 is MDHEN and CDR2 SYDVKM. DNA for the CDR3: TGTGCCAGCAGTTTACCGGGACTAACCCTCCACTTT. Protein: CASSLPGLTLHF.

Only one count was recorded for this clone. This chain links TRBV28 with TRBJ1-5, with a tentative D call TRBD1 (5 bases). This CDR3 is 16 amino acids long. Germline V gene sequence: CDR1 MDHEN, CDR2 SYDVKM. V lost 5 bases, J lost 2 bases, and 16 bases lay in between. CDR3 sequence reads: CASSVPGEVGNQPQHF. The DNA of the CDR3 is TGTGCCAGCAGTGTCCCGGGGGAAGTAGGCAATCAGCCCCAGCATTTT.

DNA of the CDR3: TGTGCCAGCAGTGACCGGGACCAAGAGACCCAGTACTTC. Protein: CASSDRDQETQYF. The V call is TRBV6-1, the J call TRBJ2-5; no reliable D call. The CDR3 extends over 13 amino acids. Germline-derived CDR1 and CDR2 are MNHNS and SASEGT. V gave up 3 bases and J gave up 0 bases, with 5 bases separating them.